The entry below gives a single TCR beta chain sequence along with its context. Original processing methods: Nucleated cell number was recorded as an estimate derived from reference gene primer amplification. Only in-frame clones appear in the TCRdb table, and some are missing; sequencing was by immunoSEQ multiplex PCR. V, J and clone size are those of that table, while D and trimming were read from the DNA. This sample yields approximately 180,000 clones, of which 85% are seen a single time; 15% to 20% belongs to the top ten. The data were obtained in a study of blood T cell repertoires in COVID-19. The CDR3 sequence is 13 residues long. The V gene lost 4 bases and the J gene lost 3 bases, with 9 bases spanning the gap. Germline lookup yields CDR1 SNHLY and CDR2 FYNNEI.

The TCR comes from a person aged 65-85 years with COVID-19, enrolled during active disease. Input material: peripheral blood. The chain joins TRBV2 to TRBJ1-1; D may be TRBD1 (5 bases). CDR3 sequence: CASSGTIYTEAFF. DNA for the CDR3: TGTGCCAGCAGTGGGACAATTTACACTGAAGCTTTCTTT.